This T cell receptor beta chain derives from a study of T cells in localized non-small cell lung cancer. Findings and limits, study-wide: Exceeding tumor, uninvolved adjacent lung had the highest T cell clonality. It remains possible that heterogeneity exists, since only one tumor region was sequenced.

For this clone: Its antigen remains unidentified.

Germline values: CDR1 SGDLS, CDR2 YYNGEE. The CDR3 has 16 amino acids. Trimming took 4 bases from V and 0 from J, leaving 17 bases between them. Profiling relied on immunoSEQ multiplex PCR, and the TCRdb table lists in-frame clones only, not all of them. The sample has around 41,000 clones; roughly 86% are singletons. The V and J genes are TRBV9 and TRBJ2-7; the D is unclear. The sequence derives from a woman aged 18-50 years with stage III lung adenocarcinoma. Sequencing was performed on peripheral blood, taken before any cancer treatment. The CDR3 loop reads CASSLGEGGFSYEQYF. For the CDR3, the DNA is TGTGCCAGCAGCCTCGGAGAAGGCGGATTCTCCTACGAGCAGTACTTC.